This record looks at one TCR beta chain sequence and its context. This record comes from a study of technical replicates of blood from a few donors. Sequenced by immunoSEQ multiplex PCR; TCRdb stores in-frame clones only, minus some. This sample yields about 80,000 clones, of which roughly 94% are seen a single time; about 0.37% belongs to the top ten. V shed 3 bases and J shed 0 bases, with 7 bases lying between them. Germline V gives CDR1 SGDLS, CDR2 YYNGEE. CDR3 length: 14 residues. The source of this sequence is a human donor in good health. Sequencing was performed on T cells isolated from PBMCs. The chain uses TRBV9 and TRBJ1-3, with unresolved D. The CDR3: CASSGSSSGNTIYF. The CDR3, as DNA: TGTGCCAGCAGCGGAAGTAGCTCTGGAAACACCATATATTTT.